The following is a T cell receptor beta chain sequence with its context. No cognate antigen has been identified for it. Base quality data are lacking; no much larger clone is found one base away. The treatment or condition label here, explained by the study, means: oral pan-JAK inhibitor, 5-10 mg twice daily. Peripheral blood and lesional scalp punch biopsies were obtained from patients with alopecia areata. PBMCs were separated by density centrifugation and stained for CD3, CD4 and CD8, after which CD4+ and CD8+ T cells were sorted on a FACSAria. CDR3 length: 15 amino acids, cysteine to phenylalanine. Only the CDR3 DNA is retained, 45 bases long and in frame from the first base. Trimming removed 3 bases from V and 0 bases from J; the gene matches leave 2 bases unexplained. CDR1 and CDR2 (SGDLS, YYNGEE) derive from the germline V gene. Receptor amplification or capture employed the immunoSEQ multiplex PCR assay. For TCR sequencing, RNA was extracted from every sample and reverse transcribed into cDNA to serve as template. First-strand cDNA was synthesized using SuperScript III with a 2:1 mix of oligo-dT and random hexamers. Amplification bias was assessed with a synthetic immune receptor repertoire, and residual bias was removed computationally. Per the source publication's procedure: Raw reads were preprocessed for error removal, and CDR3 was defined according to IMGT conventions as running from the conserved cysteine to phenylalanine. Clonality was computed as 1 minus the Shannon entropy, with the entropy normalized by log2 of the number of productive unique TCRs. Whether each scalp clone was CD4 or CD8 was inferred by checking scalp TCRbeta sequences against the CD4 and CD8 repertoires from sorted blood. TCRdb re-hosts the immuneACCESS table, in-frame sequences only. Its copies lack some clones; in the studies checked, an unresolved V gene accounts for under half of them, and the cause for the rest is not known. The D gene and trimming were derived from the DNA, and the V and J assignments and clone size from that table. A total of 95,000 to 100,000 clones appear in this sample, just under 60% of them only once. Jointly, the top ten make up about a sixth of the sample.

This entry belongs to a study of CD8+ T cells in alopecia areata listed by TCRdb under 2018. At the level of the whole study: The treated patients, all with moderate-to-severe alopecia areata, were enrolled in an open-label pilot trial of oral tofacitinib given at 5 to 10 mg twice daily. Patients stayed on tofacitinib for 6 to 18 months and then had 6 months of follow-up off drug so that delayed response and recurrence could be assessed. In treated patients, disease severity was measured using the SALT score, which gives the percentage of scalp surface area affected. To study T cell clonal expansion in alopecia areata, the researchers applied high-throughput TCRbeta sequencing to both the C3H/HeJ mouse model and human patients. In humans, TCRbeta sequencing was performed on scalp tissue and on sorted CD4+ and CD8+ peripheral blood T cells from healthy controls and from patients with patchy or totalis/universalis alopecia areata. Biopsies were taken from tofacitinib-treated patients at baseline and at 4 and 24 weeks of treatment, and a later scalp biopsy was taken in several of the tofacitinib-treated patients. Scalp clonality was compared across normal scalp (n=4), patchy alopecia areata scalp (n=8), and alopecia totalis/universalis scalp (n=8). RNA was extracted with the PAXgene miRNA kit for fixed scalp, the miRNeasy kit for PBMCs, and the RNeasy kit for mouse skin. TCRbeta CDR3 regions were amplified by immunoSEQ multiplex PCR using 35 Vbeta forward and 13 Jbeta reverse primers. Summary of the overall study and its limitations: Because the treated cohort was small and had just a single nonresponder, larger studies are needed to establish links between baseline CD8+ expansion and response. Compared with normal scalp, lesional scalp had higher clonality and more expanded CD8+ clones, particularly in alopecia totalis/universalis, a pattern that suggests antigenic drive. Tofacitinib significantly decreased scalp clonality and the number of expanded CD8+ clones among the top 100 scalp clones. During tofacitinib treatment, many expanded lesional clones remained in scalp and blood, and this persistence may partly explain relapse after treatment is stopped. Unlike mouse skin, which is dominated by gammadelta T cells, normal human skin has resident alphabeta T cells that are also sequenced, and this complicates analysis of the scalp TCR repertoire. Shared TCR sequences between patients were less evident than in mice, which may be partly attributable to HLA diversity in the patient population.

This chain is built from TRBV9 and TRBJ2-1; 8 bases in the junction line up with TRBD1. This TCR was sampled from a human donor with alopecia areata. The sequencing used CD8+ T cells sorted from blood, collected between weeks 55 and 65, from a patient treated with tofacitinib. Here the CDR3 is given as CASSAGTGSYNEQFF. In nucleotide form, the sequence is TGTGCCAGCAGCGCTGGGACAGGCTCCTACAATGAGCAGTTCTTC.